The 5 T cell receptor beta chains listed next were all sequenced from one sample in a study of blood T cells in healthy people across ages. For the second PCR, which ran for about 6 to 11 cycles, a sample-barcoded 5' primer and a J-beta primer mix were used. Each CDR3 protein gets one entry after TCRdb re-called the 5' RACE reads with MiXCR. The data show 1,500,000 or so distinct CDR3 sequences, with around 55% seen just once and roughly 6.3% held by the top ten. Sequenced material: blood. The receptors originated from a man between 18 and 29 years old in good health.

The chain has TRBV11-1 and TRBJ2-2; D is perhaps TRBD2 (6 bases). The V end lost 5 bases, the J end lost 0 bases, and 16 bases lay between the germline ends. The germline V gene has CDR1 SGHAT and CDR2 FQDESV (reference sequence). This CDR3 spans 17 amino acids. The DNA for the CDR3 is TGTGCCAGCAGCCCGATAGGAGGGGCCGCGAACACCGGGGAGCTGTTTTTT. It specifies CASSPIGGAANTGELFF.

The chain joins TRBV20-1 to TRBJ2-7; 10 bases fit TRBD1. The CDR3 length is 14 residues. V lost 1 base and J lost 5; bases outside the gene matches: 5. Germline CDR1 DFQATT, CDR2 SNEGSKA (reference sequence). This CDR3 is CSARGRDRGDEQYF. In DNA form, the CDR3 reads TGCAGTGCTAGAGGTCGGGACAGGGGCGACGAGCAGTACTTC.

To note about this clonotype: At one end the junction does not follow the germline gene, possibly because of a read error. The V and J genes are TRBV4-2 and TRBJ1-2; 7 nucleotides agree with TRBD1. This CDR3 spans 17 amino acids. Germline values: CDR1 LGHNA, CDR2 YNFKEQ. The CDR3 DNA reads TGTGCTAGCAGTCACCGACAGGGCCTTTCGACTAACTATGGCTACACCTTC. This sequence encodes CASSHRQGLSTNYGYTF.

This chain links TRBV15 with TRBJ2-1; 11 nucleotides agree with TRBD1. The CDR3 covers 14 residues. Germline V gene lookup returns CDR1 LNHNV and CDR2 YYDKDF (reference sequence). J gave up 7 bases and V 3 bases, and 2 bases lay outside the gene matches. CDR3 nucleotides: TGTGCCACCAGCAGGGACAGGGGGCCTAATGAGCAGTTCTTC. This sequence encodes CATSRDRGPNEQFF.

This clonotype was counted a few times. The chain uses TRBV29-1 and TRBJ2-5; no definite D call. The CDR3 is 10 residues long. Trimming removed 8 bases at V and 4 bases at J, with 8 bases between. Germline V gene sequence: CDR1 SQVTM, CDR2 ANQGSEA. CDR3 nucleotides: TGCAGCACTATCGGAGAGACCCAGTACTTC. Translating gives CSTIGETQYF.